This T cell receptor (beta chain) is drawn from a study of CXCR4 blockade with PD-1 therapy in pancreatic cancer. Study findings and constraints: Only TCRbeta chains were sequenced here. Survival did not correlate with tumor clonality, which averaged 0.14 versus 0.05.

The CDR3 covers 12 residues. Trimming took 4 bases from V and 4 from J, leaving 8 bases between them. Germline lookup yields CDR1 SQVTM and CDR2 ANQGSEA. For this clone: Its antigen is not known.

TCRdb's copy holds only in-frame clones and misses some; the assay was immunoSEQ multiplex PCR. The sample holds about 5,900 clones; roughly 35% are singletons and the top ten take under 15%. This sequence was found in a human donor with pancreatic ductal adenocarcinoma. Sequenced material: tumor tissue. The chain combines TRBV29-1 with TRBJ1-3, with D unclear. The CDR3 loop reads CSVASLGNTIYF. CDR3 in DNA: TGCAGCGTTGCTTCCCTCGGAAACACCATATATTTT.